These 20 T cell receptor beta chains share one sample of origin, sequenced in a study of blood T cells in healthy people across ages. Through a sample-barcoded 5' primer and a J-beta primer mix, a second PCR was run for roughly 6 to 11 cycles. TCRdb analysed the 5' RACE reads with MiXCR anew, one entry per CDR3 protein. The data hold roughly 800,000 distinct CDR3 sequences, with over 45% observed a single time. The sample consisted of blood. The receptors were gathered from a man younger than 45 in good health.

This clonotype was picked up a small number of times. Here the CDR3 reads CASLPGLGSHEQYF. The CDR3, as DNA: TGTGCCAGCCTGCCGGGACTAGGGAGCCACGAGCAGTACTTC. This chain connects TRBV10-3 to TRBJ2-7; TRBD2 agrees at 8 bases. The CDR3 totals 14 residues. CDR1 is ENHRY and CDR2 is SYGVKD in the germline V gene. J was trimmed by 5 bases and V by 10 bases; bases with no gene match: 13.

V is TRBV10-3 and J is TRBJ2-1; 7 bases line up with TRBD2. This CDR3 has 14 amino acids. The V gene end was trimmed by 9 bases and the J gene end by 1 base; junction bases not matched to a gene: 6. Germline assignment: CDR1 ENHRY and CDR2 SYGVKD. CDR3 amino acids: CAIAQGGSYNEQFF. CDR3 in DNA: TGTGCCATAGCTCAGGGAGGGTCCTACAATGAGCAGTTCTTC.

V is TRBV7-9 and J is TRBJ2-7, with a tentative D call TRBD2 (5 bases). The DNA end is more similar to TRBJ2-5, so the J call may be wrong. Germline CDR1 SEHNR, CDR2 FQNEAQ (reference sequence). The CDR3 consists of 14 residues. The CDR3 region has the DNA TGTGCCAGCAGCTTATCGCAACTAGTTGAGACCCAGTACTTC. This translates into CASSLSQLVETQYF.

V usage is TRBV4-2 and J usage is TRBJ2-1; tentatively, D is TRBD2 (5 bases). This CDR3 spans 15 amino acids. Per the germline V gene, CDR1 is LGHNA and CDR2 is YNFKEQ. V lost 6 bases, J lost 6 bases, and 18 bases lay in between. The CDR3 DNA reads TGTGCCAGCAGTCCCGTCCTCGGGGAAGTCAATGAGCAGTTCTTC. This gives the protein CASSPVLGEVNEQFF.

The rearrangement joins TRBV7-6 to TRBJ1-1; weak D call: TRBD1 (6 bases). The ends were cut back, 1 base at V and 5 bases at J, with 17 bases in the middle. Germline V CDR1 and CDR2: SGHVS, FNYEAQ. CDR3 length equals 16 residues. CDR3 DNA sequence: TGTGCCAGCAGCTTAGGAAGCGGACAGCTAATAACTGAAGCTTTCTTT. This encodes CASSLGSGQLITEAFF. Based on the CDR3 plus reference TRBV7-6 and TRBJ1-1, the full variable domain is GAGVSQSPRYKVTKRGQDVALRCDPISGHVSLYWYRQALGQGPEFLTYFNYEAQQDKSGLPNDRFSAERPEGSISTLTIQRTEQRDSAMYRCASSLGSGQLITEAFFGQGTRLTVV.

V gene TRBV5-4 combines with J gene TRBJ2-3, with 16 bases that match TRBD2. The J segment lost 1 base and the V segment lost 4 bases, leaving 6 bases of the junction unmatched. Germline loops: CDR1 SGHNT, CDR2 YYREEE (reference sequence). The CDR3 runs to 18 residues. The CDR3 DNA follows: TGTGCCAGCAGCCCGGGACTAGCGGGGGGGCATGGCACAGATACGCAGTATTTT. Its translation is CASSPGLAGGHGTDTQYF.

The genes are TRBV12-3 or TRBV12-4 and TRBJ2-3; 8 nucleotides agree with TRBD2. CDR3 length: 15 residues. Unmatched junction bases numbered 5, after V lost 3 bases and J lost 3 bases. CDR3: CASSFPAGDTDTQYF. In DNA form, the CDR3 reads TGTGCCAGCAGTTTTCCAGCGGGGGATACAGATACGCAGTATTTT.

This clonotype appeared once. The rearrangement uses TRBV7-8 and TRBJ2-5; D gene uncertain. This CDR3 region has 15 residues. The germline V gene encodes CDR1 SGHVS and CDR2 FQNEAQ. Trimming shortened V by 5 bases and J by 5 bases, and 18 bases separated the two germline ends. The CDR3 protein is CASSATPSWAETQYF. The CDR3 bases are TGTGCCAGCAGCGCAACGCCGTCCTGGGCGGAGACCCAGTACTTC.

The chain has TRBV28 and TRBJ1-6; no firm D call. There are 14 residues in the CDR3. Germline loops: CDR1 MDHEN, CDR2 SYDVKM. Deletions cut 6 bases from V and 4 bases from J, with 10 bases between. The CDR3 protein is CASRSSLYNSPLHF. CDR3 coding DNA: TGTGCCAGCAGGTCCTCTTTGTATAATTCACCCCTCCACTTT. Full variable domain (rest looked up from reference TRBV28 and TRBJ1-6): DVKVTQSSRYLVKRTGEKVFLECVQDMDHENMFWYRQDPGLGLRLIYFSYDVKMKEKGDIPEGYSVSREKKERFSLILESASTNQTSMYLCASRSSLYNSPLHFGNGTRLTVT.

The CDR3 DNA reads as TGTGCCAGCACTCAGCTATCTGGGACTACAGGGGAGACCCAGTACTTC. Residues: CASTQLSGTTGETQYF. J is TRBJ2-5 and V is TRBV7-2; a weak D match, TRBD2 (7 bases). V dropped 7 bases and J dropped 5 bases, with 23 bases sitting between them. This CDR3 spans 16 amino acids. Germline-derived CDR1 and CDR2 are SGHTA and FQGNSA.

The V call is TRBV28, the J call TRBJ1-2, with a weak D call TRBD1 (6 bases). In germline, CDR1 is MDHEN, CDR2 SYDVKM. The CDR3 is 13 amino acids. Trimming took 10 bases from V and 4 from J, leaving 16 bases between them. The DNA for the CDR3 is TGTGCCATCGAGCGTACAGGGAGCTATGGCTACACCTTC. Its translation is CAIERTGSYGYTF.

The chain is built from TRBV5-5 and TRBJ2-3, with 8 nucleotides matching TRBD2. Trimming removed 0 bases from V and 3 bases from J; junction bases left unmatched: 3. The CDR3 is made up of 15 amino acids. Germline-derived CDR1 and CDR2 are SGHKS and YYEKEE (reference sequence). As DNA, the CDR3 is TGTGCCAGCAGCTTGGGAGCGGGAGAAACAGATACGCAGTATTTT. It codes for CASSLGAGETDTQYF. Variable domain in full (rest from reference TRBV5-5 and TRBJ2-3): DAGVTQSPTHLIKTRGQQVTLRCSPISGHKSVSWYQQVLGQGPQFIFQYYEKEERGRGNFPDRFSARQFPNYSSELNVNALLLGDSALYLCASSLGAGETDTQYFGPGTRLTVL.

This chain connects TRBV24-1 to TRBJ2-1, with a weak D call TRBD2 (6 bases). Germline CDR1 and CDR2: KGHDR and SFDVKD. The CDR3 spans 13 residues. Between the trimmed V and J ends, which lost 8 bases and 6 bases, there was a span of 13 bases. The CDR3 bases are TGTGCCACCAAGGCGGCCGGGAGCAATGAGCAGTTCTTC. Amino acid sequence: CATKAAGSNEQFF.

The chain has TRBV12-3 or TRBV12-4 and TRBJ2-7; tentative D call: TRBD1 (6 bases). The germline V and J ends were trimmed by 6 bases and 7 bases, with 16 bases remaining between them. The CDR3 length is 13 residues. Written as DNA, the CDR3 is TGTGCCAGCAGACAACAGGGAATGGATGAGCAGTACTTC. It encodes CASRQQGMDEQYF.

The V gene is TRBV7-2, the J gene TRBJ2-5; perhaps TRBD2 as D (5 bases). V lost 0 bases and J lost 11, with 16 bases in between. This CDR3 contains 14 residues. Germline-derived CDR1 and CDR2 are SGHTA and FQGNSA. This CDR3 reads CASSLAGVIGEQYF. CDR3 bases: TGTGCCAGCAGCTTAGCGGGCGTCATTGGGGAGCAGTACTTC.

The chain joins TRBV20-1 to TRBJ2-3, with a tentative D call TRBD2 (5 bases). Trimming removed 8 bases from V and 0 bases from J, with 15 bases in between. Germline CDR1 and CDR2: DFQATT and SNEGSKA (reference sequence). The length of the CDR3 is 14 residues. The CDR3 sequence is CSFWNGLSTDTQYF. The CDR3 nucleotides are TGCAGTTTTTGGAACGGACTCAGCACAGATACGCAGTATTTT.

Comment on this clonotype: A junction end diverges from the germline sequence, so it may reflect a read error. CDR3 nucleotides: TGTGCCAGCAGTCAACAGCCGGGGGGAGTGAGCGGGGACAACTACAACGAGCAGTTCTTC. Translated: CASSQQPGGVSGDNYNEQFF. The chain has TRBV7-8 and TRBJ2-1; perhaps TRBD2 as D (7 bases). Germline V lookup: CDR1 SGHVS, CDR2 FQNEAQ. The CDR3 loop spans 20 amino acids. The entire variable domain, with the rest obtained from reference TRBV7-8 and TRBJ2-1, is as follows: GAGVSQSPRYKVAKRGQDVALRCDPISGHVSLFWYQQALGQGPEFLTYFQNEAQLDKSGLPSDRFFAERPEGSVSTLKIQRTQQEDSAVYLCASSQQPGGVSGDNYNEQFFGPGTRLTVL.

The chain uses TRBV7-2 and TRBJ2-4, with 8 bases identical to TRBD2. The J call could be wrong; TRBJ2-7 is a better fit for the DNA end. CDR1 is SGHTA, CDR2 FQGNSA, per germline. This CDR3 is 14 amino acids long. Written as DNA, the CDR3 is TGTGCCAGCACCATGACCGGGGGGGTTTACGAGCAGTACTTC. It yields the protein CASTMTGGVYEQYF.

This clonotype was observed a handful of times. The chain carries TRBV7-2 and TRBJ2-3; maybe TRBD2 (5 bases). V dropped 3 bases and J dropped 2 bases, with 15 bases sitting between them. CDR3 length equals 16 residues. The germline CDR1 and CDR2 sequences are SGHTA and FQGNSA. The CDR3, as DNA: TGTGCCAGCAGCTTGAGGTTGGCGGGCGCCACAGATACGCAGTATTTT. It yields the protein CASSLRLAGATDTQYF.

The V gene is TRBV12-3 or TRBV12-4, the J gene TRBJ2-3; D ambiguous. V was clipped by 4 bases and J by 0 bases, with 14 bases between them. The CDR3 is 16 amino acids. The CDR3 is CASSYIGGLSTDTQYF. CDR3 coding DNA: TGTGCCAGCAGTTACATAGGCGGATTGAGCACAGATACGCAGTATTTT.